The entry below describes one T cell receptor beta chain. Its antigen is currently unknown. The sample comes from a study of identical twins. Regarding the study as a whole: Cross-sectional statistics underpinned the conclusions; the same donors were not followed.

With template switching, a universal primer site was added, and the cDNA carried unique molecular identifiers. TCRdb reprocessed the 5' RACE reads via MiXCR and lists one record per CDR3 protein. The sample shows a few hundred thousand distinct CDR3 sequences, 13% to 15% of them seen only once. CDR3 size: 16 residues. Losses at the gene ends were 0 bases for V and 5 bases for J; bases not matched to a gene: 6. Germline values: CDR1 SGHAT, CDR2 FQDESV (reference sequence). These data were also reused for a study on yellow fever vaccine responses in identical twins.

The sequenced material came from CD4+ T cells sorted from blood. This clonotype was sampled from a woman younger than 30 in good health. The gene calls are TRBV11-1 and TRBJ2-1; 8 nucleotides agree with TRBD2. The CDR3 region is CASSLAVSGNNNEQFF. The CDR3 coding sequence is TGTGCCAGCAGCTTAGCGGTTAGCGGGAACAACAATGAGCAGTTCTTC. Variable domain in full (rest from reference TRBV11-1 and TRBJ2-1): EAEVAQSPRYKITEKSQAVAFWCDPISGHATLYWYRQILGQGPELLVQFQDESVVDDSQLPKDRFSAERLKGVDSTLKIQPAELGDSAMYLCASSLAVSGNNNEQFFGPGTRLTVL.